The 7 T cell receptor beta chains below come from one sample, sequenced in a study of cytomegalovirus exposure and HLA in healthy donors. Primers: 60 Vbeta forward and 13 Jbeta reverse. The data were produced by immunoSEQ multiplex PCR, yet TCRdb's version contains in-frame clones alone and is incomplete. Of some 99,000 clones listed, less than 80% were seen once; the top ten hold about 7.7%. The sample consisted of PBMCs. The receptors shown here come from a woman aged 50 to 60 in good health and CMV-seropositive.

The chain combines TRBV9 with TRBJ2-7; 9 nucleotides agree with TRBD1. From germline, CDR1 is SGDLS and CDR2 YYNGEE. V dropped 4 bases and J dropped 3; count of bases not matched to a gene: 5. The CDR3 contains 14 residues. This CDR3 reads CASSKGQGSYEQYF. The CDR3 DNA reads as TGTGCCAGCAGCAAGGGACAGGGAAGCTACGAGCAGTACTTC.

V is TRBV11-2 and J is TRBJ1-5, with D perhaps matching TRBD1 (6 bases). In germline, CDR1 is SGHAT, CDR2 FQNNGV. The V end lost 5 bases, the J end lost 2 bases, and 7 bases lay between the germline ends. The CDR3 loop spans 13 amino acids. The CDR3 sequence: CASSPGGNQPQHF. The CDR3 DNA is TGTGCCAGCAGCCCAGGGGGCAATCAGCCCCAGCATTTT.

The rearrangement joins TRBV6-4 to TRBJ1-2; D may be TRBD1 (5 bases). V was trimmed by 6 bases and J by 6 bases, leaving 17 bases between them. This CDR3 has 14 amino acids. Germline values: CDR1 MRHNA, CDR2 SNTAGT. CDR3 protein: CASSDAGGKDGYTF. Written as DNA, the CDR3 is TGTGCCAGCAGCGACGCGGGGGGGAAGGATGGCTACACCTTC.

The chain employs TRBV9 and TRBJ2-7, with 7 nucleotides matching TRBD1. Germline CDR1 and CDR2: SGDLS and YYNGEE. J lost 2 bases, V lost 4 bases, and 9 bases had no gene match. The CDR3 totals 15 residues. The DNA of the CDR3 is TGTGCCAGCAGCCCTAACCCAGGACAGGCCTACGAGCAGTACTTC. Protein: CASSPNPGQAYEQYF.

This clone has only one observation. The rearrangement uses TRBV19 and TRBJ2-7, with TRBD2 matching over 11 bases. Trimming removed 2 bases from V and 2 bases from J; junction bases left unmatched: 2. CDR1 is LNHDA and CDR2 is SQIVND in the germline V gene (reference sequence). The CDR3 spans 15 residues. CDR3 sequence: CASSIRLAGTYEQYF. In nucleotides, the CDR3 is TGTGCCAGTAGTATAAGACTAGCGGGAACCTACGAGCAGTACTTC.

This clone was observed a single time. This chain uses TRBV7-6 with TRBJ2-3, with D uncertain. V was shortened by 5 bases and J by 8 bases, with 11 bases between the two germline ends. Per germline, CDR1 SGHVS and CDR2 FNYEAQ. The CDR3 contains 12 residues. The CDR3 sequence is CASSLSLATQYF. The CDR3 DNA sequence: TGTGCCAGCAGCCTCTCGTTAGCTACGCAGTATTTT.

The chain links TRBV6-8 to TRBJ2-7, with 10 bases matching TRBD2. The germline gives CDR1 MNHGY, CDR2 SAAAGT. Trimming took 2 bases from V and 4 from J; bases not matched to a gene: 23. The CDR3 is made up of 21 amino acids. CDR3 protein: CASSYKGSGRANASLYYEQYF. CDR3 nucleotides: TGTGCCAGCAGTTACAAGGGAAGCGGGAGGGCAAACGCGAGCCTGTATTACGAGCAGTACTTC.